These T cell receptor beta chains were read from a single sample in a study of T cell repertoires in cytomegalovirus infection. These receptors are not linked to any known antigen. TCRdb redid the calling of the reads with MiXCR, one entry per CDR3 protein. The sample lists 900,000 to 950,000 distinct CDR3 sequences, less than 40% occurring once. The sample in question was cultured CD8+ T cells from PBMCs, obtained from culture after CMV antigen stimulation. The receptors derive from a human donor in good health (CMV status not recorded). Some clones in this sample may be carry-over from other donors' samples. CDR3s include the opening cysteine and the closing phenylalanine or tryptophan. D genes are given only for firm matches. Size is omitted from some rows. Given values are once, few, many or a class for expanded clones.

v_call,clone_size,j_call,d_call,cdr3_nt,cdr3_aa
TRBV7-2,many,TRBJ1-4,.,TGTGCCAGCAGCGGACAGTTTAATGAAAAACTGTTTTTT,CASSGQFNEKLFF
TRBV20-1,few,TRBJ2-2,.,TGCAGTGCTAGAGGGCCAGAGGGGGGTCGGGAGCTGTTTTTT,CSARGPEGGRELFF
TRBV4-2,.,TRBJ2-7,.,TGTGCCAGCAGCCAGTGGGACTCGTCTACCTACGAGCAGTACTTC,CASSQWDSSTYEQYF
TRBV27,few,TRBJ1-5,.,TGTGCCAGCAGTTTAAAGGGCTGGAATCAGCCCCAGCATTTT,CASSLKGWNQPQHF
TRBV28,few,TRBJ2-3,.,TGTGCCAGCAGCCACCGAGACTTCTATATGTCAGATACGCAGTATTTT,CASSHRDFYMSDTQYF
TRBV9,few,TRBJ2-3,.,TGTGCCAGCAGCGTAGTGACCACAGATACGCAGTATTTT,CASSVVTTDTQYF
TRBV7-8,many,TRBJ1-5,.,TGTGCCAGCAGCTTAGATGGCAGGGAGAGCAATCAGCCCCAGCATTTT,CASSLDGRESNQPQHF
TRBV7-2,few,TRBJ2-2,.,TGTGCCAGCAGCTACCTGTATGCGTCCGGGGAGCTGTTTTTT,CASSYLYASGELFF
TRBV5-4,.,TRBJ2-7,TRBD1,TGTGCCAGCAGCTTGCGGCCTCCGGGACAGGGGGCTTACGAGCAGTACTTC,CASSLRPPGQGAYEQYF
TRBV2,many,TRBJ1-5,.,TGTGCCACTCGGGGCTATAGCAATCAGCCCCAGCATTTT,CATRGYSNQPQHF
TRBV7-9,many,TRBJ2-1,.,TGTGCCAGCAGCTCAACAAGACTAGGAAGGCTTGAGCAGTTCTTC,CASSSTRLGRLEQFF
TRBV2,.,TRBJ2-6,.,TGTGCCAGCAGTTTCAGGGACACTGGGGCCAACGTCCTGACTTTC,CASSFRDTGANVLTF
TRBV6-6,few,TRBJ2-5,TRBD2,TGTGCCAGCAGTGGCCCGGCGACTAGCGGGGGGGAGACCCAGTACTTC,CASSGPATSGGETQYF
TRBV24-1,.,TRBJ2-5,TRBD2,TGTGCCACCAGTGCATCCGGGACTAAACTTCGGGAGACCCAGTACTTC,CATSASGTKLRETQYF
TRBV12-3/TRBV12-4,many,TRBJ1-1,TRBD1,TGTGCCAGCAAGCGGGACAGCGGGATGGTTGGAGACACTGAAGCTTTCTTT,CASKRDSGMVGDTEAFF
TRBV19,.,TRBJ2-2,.,TGTGCCAGTAGTACAGTACCCGGGGAGCTGTTTTTT,CASSTVPGELFF
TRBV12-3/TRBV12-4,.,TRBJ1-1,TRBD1,TGTGCCAGCAGGTATCGGGACAGGGAAGTAGGCACTGAAGCTTTCTTT,CASRYRDREVGTEAFF
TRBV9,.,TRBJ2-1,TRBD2,TGTGCCAGCAGCGCCGATTCTAGCGGACGCCACCATTACAATGAGCAGTTCTTC,CASSADSSGRHHYNEQFF
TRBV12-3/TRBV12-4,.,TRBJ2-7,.,TGTGCCAGCAGTTTGACTGGACAGGAGCAGTACTTC,CASSLTGQEQYF
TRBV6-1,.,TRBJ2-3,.,TGTGCCAGCAGTGAGTTAGTGGGGGGGCCGGATACGCAGTATTTT,CASSELVGGPDTQYF
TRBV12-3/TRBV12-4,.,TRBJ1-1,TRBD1,TGTGCCAGCAGTCTAGGGGGCGATGAAGCTTTCTTT,CASSLGGDEAFF
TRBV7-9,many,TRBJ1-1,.,TGTGCCAGCAGATCCGATATGAACACTGAAGCTTTCTTT,CASRSDMNTEAFF
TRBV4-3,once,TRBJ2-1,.,TGCGCCAGCAGCCAAGATTCTTCTTCCGCCTACAATGAGCAGTTCTTC,CASSQDSSSAYNEQFF
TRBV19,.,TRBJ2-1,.,TGTGCCAGTAGTATCGGCCGCACAGGCCTCAATGAGCAGTTCTTC,CASSIGRTGLNEQFF
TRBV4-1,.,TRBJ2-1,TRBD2,TGCGCCAGCAGCCTCCGACTAGCGGGGGAAGATGAGCAGTTCTTC,CASSLRLAGEDEQFF
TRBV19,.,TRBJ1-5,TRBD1,TGTGCCAGTTGCGGGACAGGCAATCAGCCCCAGCATTTT,CASCGTGNQPQHF
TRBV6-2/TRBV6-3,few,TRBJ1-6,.,TGTGCCAGCAGTTACGCGGACAGCTTAGATTCACCCCTCCACTTT,CASSYADSLDSPLHF
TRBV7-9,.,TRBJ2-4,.,TGTGCCAGCAGCTTAGCGCGAGGGAGCGAAAACATTCAGTACTTC,CASSLARGSENIQYF
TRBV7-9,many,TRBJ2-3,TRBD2,TGTGCCAGCAGCCTCAAGGGACTAGTAGGCACAGATACGCAGTATTTT,CASSLKGLVGTDTQYF
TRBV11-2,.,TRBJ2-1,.,TGTGCCAGCAGCCCTATTGGCCTTACCCCGAATGAGCAGTTCTTC,CASSPIGLTPNEQFF
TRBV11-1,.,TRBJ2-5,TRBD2,TGTGTCAGCAGCTTATATCCAGCGGGGGGAGAGACCCAGTACTTC,CVSSLYPAGGETQYF
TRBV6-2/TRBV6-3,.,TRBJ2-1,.,TGTGCCAGCACCAAGCTGGGTTTCGAGAATGAGCAGTTCTTC,CASTKLGFENEQFF
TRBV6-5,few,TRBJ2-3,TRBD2,TGTGCCAGCAGTTACTCGGTAGCGGGGGGCTACACAGATACGCAGTATTTT,CASSYSVAGGYTDTQYF
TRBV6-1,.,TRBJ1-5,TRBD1,TGTGCCATCAACACCAGGGGGCCAAATCAGCCCCAGCATTTT,CAINTRGPNQPQHF
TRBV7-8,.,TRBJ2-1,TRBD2,TGTGCCAGCTGGATAGCGGGGTCGCCGCAGTTCTTC,CASWIAGSPQFF
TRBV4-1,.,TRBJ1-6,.,TGCGCCAGCAGCCAATTGACAAGTTGGTCACCCCTCCACTTT,CASSQLTSWSPLHF
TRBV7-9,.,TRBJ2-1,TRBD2,TGTGCCAGCAGCCCCAGAGAAGGGAGGGCCTATGAGCAGTTCTTC,CASSPREGRAYEQFF
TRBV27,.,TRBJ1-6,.,TGTGCCAGCAGCTTGGAGGGGTTCCCCTATAATTCACCCCTCCACTTT,CASSLEGFPYNSPLHF
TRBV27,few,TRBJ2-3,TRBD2,TGTGCCAGCAGTTTATACGGGGGGGCGGGCACAGATACGCAGTATTTT,CASSLYGGAGTDTQYF
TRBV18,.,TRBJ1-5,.,TGTGCCAGCTCACCGGACGGGACATCCTATCAGCCCCAGCATTTT,CASSPDGTSYQPQHF
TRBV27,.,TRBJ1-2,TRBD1,TGTGCCAGCAGTTTACCGGGACAGGTTGGCTACACCTTC,CASSLPGQVGYTF
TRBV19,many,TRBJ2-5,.,TGTGCCAGCAGCATGGGGGAGACCCAGTACTTC,CASSMGETQYF
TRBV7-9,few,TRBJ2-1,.,TGTGCCAGCAGCTTAAGGCTCCCCGACGGAAATGAGCAGTTCTTC,CASSLRLPDGNEQFF
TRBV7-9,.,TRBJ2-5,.,TGTGCCAGCAGCCTGATTGGTTTAGGGGTAGAGACCCAGTACTTC,CASSLIGLGVETQYF
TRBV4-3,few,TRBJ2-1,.,TGCGCCAGCAGCCAAGGCCATCGGCACAATGAGCAGTTCTTC,CASSQGHRHNEQFF
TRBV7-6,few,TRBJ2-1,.,TGTGCCAGCGGCTTGGGGGGCTCCTACAATGAGCAGTTCTTC,CASGLGGSYNEQFF
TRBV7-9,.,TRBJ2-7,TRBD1,TGTGCCAGCAGCTTCTCCGGGACAGGAATAAACTCCTACGAGCAGTACTTC,CASSFSGTGINSYEQYF
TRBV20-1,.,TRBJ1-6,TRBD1,TGCAGTGCCATTCCCCGACAGGGAAATAATTCACCCCTCCACTTT,CSAIPRQGNNSPLHF
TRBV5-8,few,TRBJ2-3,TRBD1,TGTGCCAGCAGCCCTTGGACAGGGGGCATAGGATTAACAGATACGCAGTATTTT,CASSPWTGGIGLTDTQYF
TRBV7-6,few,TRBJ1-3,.,TGTGCCAGCAGCTCGGTTGGGACGGCCTCTGGAAACACCATATATTTT,CASSSVGTASGNTIYF
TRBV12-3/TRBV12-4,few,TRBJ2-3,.,TGTGCCAGCACGGCAGGGAGGACGACAGATACGCAGTATTTT,CASTAGRTTDTQYF
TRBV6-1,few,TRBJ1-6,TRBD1,TGTGCCAGCAGTGAATGGGACAGAGATAATTCACCCCTCCACTTT,CASSEWDRDNSPLHF
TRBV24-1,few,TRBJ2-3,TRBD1,TGTGCCACCAGTGATTTGATCAGGGGGACAGATACGCAGTATTTT,CATSDLIRGTDTQYF
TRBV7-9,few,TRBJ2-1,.,TGTGCCAGCAGCTTAGAGAGCCCCGCCAATGAGCAGTTCTTC,CASSLESPANEQFF
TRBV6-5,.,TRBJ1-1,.,TGTGCCAGCAGTTACTCCCGGACTAATTACATGAACACTGAAGCTTTCTTT,CASSYSRTNYMNTEAFF
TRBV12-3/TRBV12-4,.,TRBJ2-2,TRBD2,TGTGCCAGCAGTTCGGGGGGCGGGGGGTACACCGGGGAGCTGTTTTTT,CASSSGGGGYTGELFF
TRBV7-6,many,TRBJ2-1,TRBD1,TGTGCCAGCAGCTTAGCGTCAGGACAGGGGTATAAATCTTCGGACAATGAGCAGTTCTTC,CASSLASGQGYKSSDNEQFF
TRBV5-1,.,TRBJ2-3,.,TGCGCCAGCACCATAGACCGGGACACACGCACAGATACGCAGTATTTT,CASTIDRDTRTDTQYF